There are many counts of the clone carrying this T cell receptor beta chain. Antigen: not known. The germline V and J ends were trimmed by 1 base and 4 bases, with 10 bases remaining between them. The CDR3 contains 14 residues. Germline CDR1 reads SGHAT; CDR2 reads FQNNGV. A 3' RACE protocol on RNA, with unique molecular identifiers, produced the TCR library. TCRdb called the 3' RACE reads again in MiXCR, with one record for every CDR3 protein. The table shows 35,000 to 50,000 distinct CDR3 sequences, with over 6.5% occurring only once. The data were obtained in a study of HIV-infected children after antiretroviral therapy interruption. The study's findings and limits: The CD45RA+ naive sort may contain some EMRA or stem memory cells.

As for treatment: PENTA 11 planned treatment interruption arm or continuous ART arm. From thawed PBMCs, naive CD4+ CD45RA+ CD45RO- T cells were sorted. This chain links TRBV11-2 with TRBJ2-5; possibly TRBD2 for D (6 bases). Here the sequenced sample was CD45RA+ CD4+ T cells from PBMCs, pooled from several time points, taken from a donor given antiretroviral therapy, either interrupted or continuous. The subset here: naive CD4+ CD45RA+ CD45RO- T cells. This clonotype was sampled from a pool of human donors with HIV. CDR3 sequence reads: CASSLVLARETQYF. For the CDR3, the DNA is TGTGCCAGCAGCTTAGTCCTAGCGAGAGAGACCCAGTACTTC.